These 15 T cell receptor beta chains were all obtained from the same sample, sequenced in a study of response to subunit inactivated influenza vaccine. TCRdb re-called the RT-PCR reads with MiXCR, one entry per CDR3 protein. The sample records about 580,000 distinct CDR3 sequences, 14% being singletons. Here the sequenced sample was PBMCs from blood, taken about 12 days after vaccination. These receptors were taken from a man aged 45-60 years who received an inactivated influenza vaccine.

In this sample, this clonotype turned up a few times. The chain carries TRBV6-5 and TRBJ1-5; no reliable D call. The CDR3 is made up of 18 amino acids. Germline assignment: CDR1 MNHEY and CDR2 SVGAGI. V lost 3 bases and J 2 bases, leaving 20 bases between the germline ends. The DNA for the CDR3 is TGTGCCAGCAGTTATAAGGCCCCATTTGAGGGAGGCAATCAGCCCCAGCATTTT. Encoded protein: CASSYKAPFEGGNQPQHF.

This clonotype was recorded a few times. The chain uses TRBV5-1 and TRBJ2-2; 7 bases fit TRBD2. The CDR3 extends over 15 amino acids. Germline V gene data show CDR1 as SGHRS and CDR2 as YFSETQ. The trim removed 4 bases at V and 3 bases at J, leaving 6 bases unmatched. Written as DNA, the CDR3 is TGCGCCAGCAGCGGGGGGGACTCCTACACCGGGGAGCTGTTTTTT. Translated: CASSGGDSYTGELFF.

This clonotype was found a few times. The conserved final phenylalanine or tryptophan is absent from the CDR3, which likely points to a read error. The limits of the CDR3 on the DNA are not certain, so only TCRdb's listed CDR3 is given. The chain recombines TRBV20-1 with TRBJ1-2; the table gives TRBD1 as D, unverified against the DNA. The germline V gene has CDR1 DFQATT and CDR2 SNEGSKA (reference sequence). The CDR3 is made up of 12 amino acids, end residues included. The CDR3 here is CSARGQGSPGSV.

The chain recombines TRBV20-1 with TRBJ2-1, with 7 bases aligning to TRBD2. Germline CDR1 is DFQATT and CDR2 is SNEGSKA (reference sequence). The V segment lost 1 base and the J segment 2 bases; nucleotides outside the gene matches: 8. This CDR3 has 16 amino acids. CDR3 in DNA: TGCAGTGCTAGAGGGCTTGGACTAGTAGCCTACAATGAGCAGTTCTTC. Translation: CSARGLGLVAYNEQFF.

The V gene is TRBV10-3, the J gene TRBJ1-4, with D unclear. Trimming shortened V by 0 bases and J by 0 bases, and 5 bases separated the two germline ends. Looked up from germline, CDR1 is ENHRY and CDR2 is SYGVKD. The CDR3 runs to 15 residues. The CDR3 nucleotides are TGTGCCATCAGTGAGTCGGTTACAACTAATGAAAAACTGTTTTTT. It encodes CAISESVTTNEKLFF.

This clonotype was seen a handful of times. The rearrangement uses TRBV28 and TRBJ2-1, with 9 bases identical to TRBD1. After removal of 6 bases from V and 4 bases from J, the junction contained 10 bases not matched to a gene. Per the germline V gene, CDR1 is MDHEN and CDR2 is SYDVKM. The CDR3 is made up of 16 amino acids. For the CDR3, the DNA is TGTGCCAGCAGAAGCTCCGGGACAGGGATTTACAATGAGCAGTTCTTC. Translated, it gives CASRSSGTGIYNEQFF.

This clonotype appeared a few times. The chain employs TRBV7-2 and TRBJ1-2; D perhaps matches TRBD1 (5 bases). Germline values: CDR1 SGHTA, CDR2 FQGNSA. The CDR3 contains 17 residues. Between the trimmed V and J ends, which lost 5 bases and 8 bases, there was a span of 27 bases. The CDR3 DNA is TGTGCCAGCAGCCTATACGGCACTATCCGAGGGGCCGGCGGCTACACCTTC. Protein product: CASSLYGTIRGAGGYTF. Drawing the rest from reference TRBV7-2 and TRBJ1-2, the complete variable domain is GAGVSQSPSNKVTEKGKDVELRCDPISGHTALYWYRQSLGQGLEFLIYFQGNSAPDKSGLPSDRFSAERTGGSVSTLTIQRTQQEDSAVYLCASSLYGTIRGAGGYTFGSGTRLTVV.

Of note for this clonotype: At one end, the junction sequence differs from germline, possibly due to a read error. The chain is built from TRBV20-1 and TRBJ2-7, with TRBD2 matching over 7 bases. This CDR3 contains 14 residues. Per the germline V gene, CDR1 is DFQATT and CDR2 is SNEGSKA (reference sequence). This chain's CDR3 is CSASVEGTTYDQYF. The CDR3 DNA reads TGCAGTGCTAGCGTCGAAGGGACTACCTACGACCAGTACTTC.

The V gene is TRBV6-2 or TRBV6-3, the J gene TRBJ2-7; maybe TRBD2 (5 bases). This CDR3 has 14 residues. In germline, CDR1 is MNHEY, CDR2 SVGEGT. Trimming took off 7 bases at V and 2 bases at J, with 15 bases between the two ends. This CDR3 is CASNVRDFAYEQYF. CDR3 bases: TGTGCCAGCAACGTCCGGGATTTCGCCTACGAGCAGTACTTC.

This clonotype appeared a few times. The chain uses TRBV20-1 and TRBJ1-5; D unclear. The CDR3 has 15 amino acids. Germline loops: CDR1 DFQATT, CDR2 SNEGSKA (reference sequence). Trimming removed 3 bases from V and 0 bases from J, with 12 bases in between. The CDR3 region is CSARDGGRSNQPQHF. CDR3 sequence (DNA): TGCAGTGCTAGGGACGGCGGTCGTAGCAATCAGCCCCAGCATTTT.

This clonotype was found a few times. The chain joins TRBV6-2 or TRBV6-3 to TRBJ2-7; tentative D call: TRBD2 (5 bases). V was trimmed by 6 bases and J by 6 bases, leaving 24 bases between them. There are 16 residues in the CDR3. CDR1 and CDR2 (germline): MNHEY, SVGEGT. This chain's CDR3 is CASRPFDGGIIGEQYF. CDR3 DNA sequence: TGTGCCAGCAGACCCTTCGACGGAGGAATTATCGGCGAGCAGTACTTC.

The V and J genes are TRBV6-2 or TRBV6-3 and TRBJ2-3; 12 nucleotides agree with TRBD2. V gave up 4 bases and J gave up 4 bases; unmatched junction bases: 3. In germline, CDR1 is MNHEY, CDR2 SVGEGT. This CDR3 contains 15 residues. This CDR3 reads CASSSTSGSSDTQYF. The DNA of the CDR3 is TGTGCCAGCAGTTCGACTAGCGGGAGTTCAGATACGCAGTATTTT.

There are many counts of this clonotype. This chain joins TRBV7-9 and TRBJ2-3; possible D gene TRBD2, 5 bases. The CDR3 totals 15 residues. V was shortened by 1 base and J by 2 bases, with 10 bases between the two germline ends. Germline V lookup: CDR1 SEHNR, CDR2 FQNEAQ (reference sequence). CDR3 sequence: CASSLGLDFTDTQYF. Written as DNA, the CDR3 is TGTGCCAGCAGCTTAGGTTTGGACTTCACAGATACGCAGTATTTT.

A few counts support this clonotype. The rearrangement uses TRBV5-1 and TRBJ2-3; no reliable D call. CDR1 is SGHRS and CDR2 is YFSETQ in the germline V gene. V was trimmed by 3 bases and J by 1 base, leaving 12 bases between them. The CDR3 has 15 residues. The CDR3 reads CASSSMGGRTDTQYF. CDR3 DNA: TGCGCCAGCAGCTCAATGGGCGGACGCACAGATACGCAGTATTTT.

The chain uses TRBV6-1 and TRBJ2-5, with D perhaps TRBD1 (7 bases). This CDR3 has 14 amino acids. Germline V gene data show CDR1 as MNHNS and CDR2 as SASEGT. V lost 5 bases and J 2 bases, leaving 12 bases between the germline ends. The DNA of the CDR3 is TGTGCCAGCAGTCCGACAGGGAGGCAAGAGACCCAGTACTTC. This translates into CASSPTGRQETQYF.